The 9 T cell receptor beta chains below were found in one sample sequenced in a study of human T cells and chemical hapten exposure. TCRdb re-called the RACE reads with MiXCR, one entry per CDR3 protein. The table records about 260,000 distinct CDR3 sequences, approximately 8.6% of them present only once. Time point in this sample: pre-sensitization, week 0. Treatment meaning: therapeutic diphenylcyclopropenone sensitization with weekly scalp DPC. The sample was whole blood, taken in connection with sensitization to the hapten diphenylcyclopropenone (DPC). These receptors were obtained from a woman aged 40 to 50 with alopecia areata. Some clones in this sample may be carry-over from other donors' samples.

This clonotype has more than one count but fewer than ten. V and J are TRBV6-6 and TRBJ2-5; 7 nucleotides align to TRBD1. The germline V gene has CDR1 MNHNY and CDR2 SVGAGI (reference sequence). V trimming: 5 bases; J trimming: 1 base; junction bases outside the gene matches: 7. The CDR3 runs to 15 residues. The CDR3 is CASSRNRGTQETQYF. The CDR3 nucleotides are TGTGCCAGCAGTCGAAACAGGGGAACCCAAGAGACCCAGTACTTC.

This clonotype appeared a few times. The chain has TRBV6-2 or TRBV6-3 and TRBJ2-7, with D maybe TRBD2 (6 bases). Trimming took off 4 bases at V and 7 bases at J, with 20 bases between the two ends. CDR1 MNHEY and CDR2 SVGEGT come from the germline V gene. The CDR3 has 15 amino acids. This CDR3 reads CASSWDQGLAEEQYF. The CDR3 DNA is TGTGCCAGCAGTTGGGACCAGGGACTGGCGGAAGAGCAGTACTTC.

This clonotype is a singleton in its sample. The V call is TRBV6-1, the J call TRBJ2-7; no definite D call. Germline CDR1 MNHNS, CDR2 SASEGT. Trimming removed 6 bases from V and 1 base from J, with 10 bases in between. CDR3 length: 13 residues. The CDR3 sequence: CASSAALSYEQYF. CDR3 sequence (DNA): TGTGCCAGCAGCGCGGCATTATCCTACGAGCAGTACTTC.

The sample holds many counts of this clonotype. The chain has TRBV2 and TRBJ1-2, with D unclear. The germline gives CDR1 SNHLY, CDR2 FYNNEI. V lost 5 bases and J 3 bases, leaving 10 bases between the germline ends. The length of the CDR3 is 13 residues. The CDR3 loop is CASSSGPDYGYTF. The CDR3 region has the DNA TGTGCCAGCAGTTCCGGGCCGGACTATGGCTACACCTTC.

This clonotype was seen only a few times. The chain links TRBV2 to TRBJ1-2; D possibly corresponds to TRBD1 (5 bases). Trimming took off 7 bases at V and 1 base at J, with 7 bases between the two ends. The germline V gene has CDR1 SNHLY and CDR2 FYNNEI. The CDR3 spans 12 residues. CDR3: CASIGGNYGYTF. The DNA for the CDR3 is TGTGCCAGCATTGGGGGTAACTATGGCTACACCTTC.

This clonotype has ten or more counts. The chain recombines TRBV7-2 with TRBJ2-3; 15 bases fit TRBD2. The CDR3 contains 19 residues. V lost 4 bases and J lost 0; bases outside the gene matches: 8. In germline, CDR1 is SGHTA, CDR2 FQGNSA. CDR3 nucleotide sequence: TGTGCCAGCAGCTCGGGACTAGCGGGAGGTCCCTCTAGCACAGATACGCAGTATTTT. Translated, it gives CASSSGLAGGPSSTDTQYF.

J is TRBJ2-5 and V is TRBV24-1, with 10 positions matching TRBD2. The J segment lost 5 bases and the V segment lost 8 bases, leaving 7 bases of the junction unmatched. The CDR3 consists of 14 residues. Germline V gene sequence: CDR1 KGHDR, CDR2 SFDVKD. This CDR3 reads CATKASGSEETQYF. The CDR3, as DNA: TGTGCCACCAAGGCTAGCGGGAGTGAGGAGACCCAGTACTTC.

This clonotype turned up a few times. The chain employs TRBV6-1 and TRBJ2-3; possible D gene TRBD2, 6 bases. Germline CDR1 and CDR2: MNHNS and SASEGT. V dropped 1 base and J dropped 3 bases, with 14 bases sitting between them. The CDR3 runs to 16 residues. The CDR3 spells CASSEVVEAGTDTQYF. The CDR3 DNA reads TGTGCCAGCAGTGAAGTGGTGGAGGCGGGGACAGATACGCAGTATTTT.

The J gene is TRBJ1-1, the V gene TRBV14; TRBD1 is a possible D gene (5 bases). The CDR3 sequence is 15 residues long. Germline V lookup: CDR1 SGHDN, CDR2 FVKESK. V was shortened by 5 bases and J by 2 bases, with 15 bases between the two germline ends. CDR3 in DNA: TGTGCCAGCAGCTTGGGGGGAGGGCGTAACACTGAAGCTTTCTTT. Translation: CASSLGGGRNTEAFF.